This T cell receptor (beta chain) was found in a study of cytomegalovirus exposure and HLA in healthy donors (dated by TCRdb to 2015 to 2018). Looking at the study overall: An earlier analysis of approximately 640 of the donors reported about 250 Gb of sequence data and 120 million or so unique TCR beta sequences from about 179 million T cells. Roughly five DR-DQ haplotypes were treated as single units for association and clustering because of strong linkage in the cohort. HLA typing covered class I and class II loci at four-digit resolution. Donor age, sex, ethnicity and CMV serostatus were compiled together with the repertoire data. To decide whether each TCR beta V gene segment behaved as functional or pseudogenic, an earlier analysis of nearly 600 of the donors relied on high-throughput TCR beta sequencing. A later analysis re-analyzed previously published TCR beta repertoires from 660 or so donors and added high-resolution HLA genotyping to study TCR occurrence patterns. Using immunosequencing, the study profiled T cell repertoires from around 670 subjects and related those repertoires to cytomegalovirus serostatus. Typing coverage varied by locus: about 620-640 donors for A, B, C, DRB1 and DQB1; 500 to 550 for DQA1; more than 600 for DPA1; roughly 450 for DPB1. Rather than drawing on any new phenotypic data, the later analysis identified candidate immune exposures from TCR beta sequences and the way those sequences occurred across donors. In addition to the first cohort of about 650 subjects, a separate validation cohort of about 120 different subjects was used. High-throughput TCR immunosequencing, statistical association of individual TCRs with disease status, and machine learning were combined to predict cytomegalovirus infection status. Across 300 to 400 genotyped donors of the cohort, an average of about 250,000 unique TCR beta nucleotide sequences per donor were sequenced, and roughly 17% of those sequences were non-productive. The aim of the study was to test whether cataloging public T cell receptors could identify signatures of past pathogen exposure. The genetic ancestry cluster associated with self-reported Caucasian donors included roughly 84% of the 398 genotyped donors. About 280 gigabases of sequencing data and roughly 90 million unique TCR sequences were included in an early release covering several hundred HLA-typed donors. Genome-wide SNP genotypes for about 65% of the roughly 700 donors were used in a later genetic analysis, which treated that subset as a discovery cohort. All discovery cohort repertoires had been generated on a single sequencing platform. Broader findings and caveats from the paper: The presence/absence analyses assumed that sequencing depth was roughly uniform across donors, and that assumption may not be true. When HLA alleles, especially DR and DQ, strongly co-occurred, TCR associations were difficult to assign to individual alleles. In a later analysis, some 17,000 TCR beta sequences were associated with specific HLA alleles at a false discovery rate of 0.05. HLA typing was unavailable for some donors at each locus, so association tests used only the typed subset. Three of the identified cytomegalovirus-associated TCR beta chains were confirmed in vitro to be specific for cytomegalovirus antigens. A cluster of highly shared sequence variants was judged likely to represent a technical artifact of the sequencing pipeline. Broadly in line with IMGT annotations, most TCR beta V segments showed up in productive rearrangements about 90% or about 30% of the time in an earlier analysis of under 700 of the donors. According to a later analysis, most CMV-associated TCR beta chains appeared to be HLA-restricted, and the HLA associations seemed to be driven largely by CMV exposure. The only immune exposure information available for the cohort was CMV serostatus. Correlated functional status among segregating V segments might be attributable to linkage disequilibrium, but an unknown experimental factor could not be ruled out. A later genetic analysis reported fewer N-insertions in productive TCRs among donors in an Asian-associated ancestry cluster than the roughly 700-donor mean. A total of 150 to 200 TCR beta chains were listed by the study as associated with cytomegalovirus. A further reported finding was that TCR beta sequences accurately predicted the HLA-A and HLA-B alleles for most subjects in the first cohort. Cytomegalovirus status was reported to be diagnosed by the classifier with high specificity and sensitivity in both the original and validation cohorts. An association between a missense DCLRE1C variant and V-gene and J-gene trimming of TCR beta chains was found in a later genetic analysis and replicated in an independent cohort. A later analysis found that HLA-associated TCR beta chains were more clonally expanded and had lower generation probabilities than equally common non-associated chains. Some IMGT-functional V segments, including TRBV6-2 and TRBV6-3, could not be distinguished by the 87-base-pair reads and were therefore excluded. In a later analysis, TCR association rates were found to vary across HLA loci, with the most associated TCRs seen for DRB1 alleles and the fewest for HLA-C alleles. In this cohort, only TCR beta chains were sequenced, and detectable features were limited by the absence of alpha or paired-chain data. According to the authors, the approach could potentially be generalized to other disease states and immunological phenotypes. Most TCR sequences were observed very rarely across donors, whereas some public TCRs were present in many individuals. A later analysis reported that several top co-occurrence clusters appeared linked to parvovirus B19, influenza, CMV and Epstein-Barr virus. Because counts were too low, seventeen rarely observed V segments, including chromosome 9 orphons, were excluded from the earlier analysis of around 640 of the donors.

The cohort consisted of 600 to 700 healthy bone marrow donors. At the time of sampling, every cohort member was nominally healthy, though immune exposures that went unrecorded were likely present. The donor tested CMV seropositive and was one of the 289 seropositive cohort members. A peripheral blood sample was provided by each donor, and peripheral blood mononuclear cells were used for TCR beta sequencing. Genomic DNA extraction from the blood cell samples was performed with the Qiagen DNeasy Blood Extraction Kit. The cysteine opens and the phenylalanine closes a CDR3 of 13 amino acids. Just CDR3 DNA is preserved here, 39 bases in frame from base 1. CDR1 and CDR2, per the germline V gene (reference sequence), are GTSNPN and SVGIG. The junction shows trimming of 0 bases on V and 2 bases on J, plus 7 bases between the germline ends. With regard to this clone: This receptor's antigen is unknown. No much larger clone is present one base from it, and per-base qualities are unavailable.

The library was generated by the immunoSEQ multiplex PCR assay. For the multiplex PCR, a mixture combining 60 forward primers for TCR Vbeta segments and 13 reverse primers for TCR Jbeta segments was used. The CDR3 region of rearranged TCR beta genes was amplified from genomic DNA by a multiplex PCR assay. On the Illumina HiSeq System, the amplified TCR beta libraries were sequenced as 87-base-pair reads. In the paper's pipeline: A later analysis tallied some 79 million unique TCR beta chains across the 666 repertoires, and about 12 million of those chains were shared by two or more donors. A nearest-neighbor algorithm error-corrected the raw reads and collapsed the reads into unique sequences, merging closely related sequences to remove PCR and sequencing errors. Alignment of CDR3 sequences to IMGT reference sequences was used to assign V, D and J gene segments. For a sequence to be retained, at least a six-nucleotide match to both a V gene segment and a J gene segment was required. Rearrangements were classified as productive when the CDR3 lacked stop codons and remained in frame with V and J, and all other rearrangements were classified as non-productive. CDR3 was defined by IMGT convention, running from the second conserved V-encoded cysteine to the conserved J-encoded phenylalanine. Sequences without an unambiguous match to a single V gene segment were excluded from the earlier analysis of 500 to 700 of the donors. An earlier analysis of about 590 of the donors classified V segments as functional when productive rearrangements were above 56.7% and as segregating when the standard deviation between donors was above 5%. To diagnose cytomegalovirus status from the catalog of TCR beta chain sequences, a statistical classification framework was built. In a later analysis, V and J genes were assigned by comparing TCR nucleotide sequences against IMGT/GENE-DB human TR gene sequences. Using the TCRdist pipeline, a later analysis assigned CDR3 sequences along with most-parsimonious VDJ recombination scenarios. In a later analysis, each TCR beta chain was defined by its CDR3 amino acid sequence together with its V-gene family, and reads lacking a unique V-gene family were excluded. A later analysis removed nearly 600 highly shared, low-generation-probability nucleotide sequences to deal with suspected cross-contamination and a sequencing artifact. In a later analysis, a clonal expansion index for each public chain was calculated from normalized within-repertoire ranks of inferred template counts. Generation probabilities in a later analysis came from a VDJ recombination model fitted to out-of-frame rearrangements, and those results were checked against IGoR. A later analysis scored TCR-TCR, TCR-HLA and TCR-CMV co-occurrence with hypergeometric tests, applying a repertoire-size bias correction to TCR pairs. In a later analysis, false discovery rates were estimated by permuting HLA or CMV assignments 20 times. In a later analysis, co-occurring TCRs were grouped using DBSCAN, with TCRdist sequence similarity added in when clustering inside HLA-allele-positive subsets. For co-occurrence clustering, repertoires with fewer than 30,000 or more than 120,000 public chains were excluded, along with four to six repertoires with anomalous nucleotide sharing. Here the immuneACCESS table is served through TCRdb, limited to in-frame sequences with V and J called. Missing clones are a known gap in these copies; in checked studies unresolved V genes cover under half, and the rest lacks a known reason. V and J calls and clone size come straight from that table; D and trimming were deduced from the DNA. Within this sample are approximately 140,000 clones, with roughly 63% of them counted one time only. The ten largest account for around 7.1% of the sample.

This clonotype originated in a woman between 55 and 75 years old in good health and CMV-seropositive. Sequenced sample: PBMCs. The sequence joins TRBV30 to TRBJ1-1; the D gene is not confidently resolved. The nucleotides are TGTGCCTGGAGTGTTTCACAAAACACTGAAGCTTTCTTT. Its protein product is CAWSVSQNTEAFF.